These T cell receptor beta chains were read from a single sample in a study of post-analysis software for immune sequencing data. One entry per CDR3 protein, called by TCRdb with MiXCR from the PCR reads. This table has some 450,000 distinct CDR3 sequences, over 35% appearing once. Sequencing was performed on blood. These receptors all come from a girl under 18 with multiple sclerosis. Each CDR3 is given without its conserved first and last residue. Fields, in order: CDR3 protein, V gene, J gene.

CDR3 protein: ASGIGSSLSNEQY
V gene: TRBV9
J gene: TRBJ2-7

CDR3 protein: ASSQDAYGEANTEAF
V gene: TRBV4-2
J gene: TRBJ1-1

CDR3 protein: SVEGNRGYT
V gene: TRBV29-1
J gene: TRBJ1-2

CDR3 protein: ASSLGTGWWNEQF
V gene: TRBV27
J gene: TRBJ2-1

CDR3 protein: SVGNEQY
V gene: TRBV29-1
J gene: TRBJ2-5

CDR3 protein: ASSILPRETQY
V gene: TRBV28
J gene: TRBJ2-5

CDR3 protein: ASSRETTREAF
V gene: TRBV6-5
J gene: TRBJ1-1

CDR3 protein: ASSPQLNEQF
V gene: TRBV6-1
J gene: TRBJ2-1

CDR3 protein: ASSVVRETQY
V gene: TRBV2
J gene: TRBJ2-5

CDR3 protein: AISGDPGEAF
V gene: TRBV10-3
J gene: TRBJ1-1

CDR3 protein: ASSLGWAVGMDEQY
V gene: TRBV7-9
J gene: TRBJ2-7

CDR3 protein: ASSQVLIAGGRTDTQY
V gene: TRBV4-2
J gene: TRBJ2-3

CDR3 protein: SARPQSVASVTDTQY
V gene: TRBV20-1
J gene: TRBJ2-3

CDR3 protein: ASSQTGMRSNQPQH
V gene: TRBV28
J gene: TRBJ1-5

CDR3 protein: ASSLEGTGMSTEAF
V gene: TRBV5-5
J gene: TRBJ1-1

CDR3 protein: SASGGDIIYEQY
V gene: TRBV20-1
J gene: TRBJ2-7

CDR3 protein: ATRGRALYGYT
V gene: TRBV4-2
J gene: TRBJ1-2

CDR3 protein: TSSPRGSYEQY
V gene: TRBV13
J gene: TRBJ2-7

CDR3 protein: ATSDSSGRVTDTQY
V gene: TRBV24-1
J gene: TRBJ2-3

CDR3 protein: ASSFQRDNEQF
V gene: TRBV7-9
J gene: TRBJ2-1

CDR3 protein: AISEPYLADKHNEQF
V gene: TRBV10-3
J gene: TRBJ2-1

CDR3 protein: ASSTQGLRTDTQY
V gene: TRBV12-3/TRBV12-4
J gene: TRBJ2-3

CDR3 protein: SARDGTLYNEQF
V gene: TRBV20-1
J gene: TRBJ2-1

CDR3 protein: SAFDPKGYT
V gene: TRBV20-1
J gene: TRBJ1-2

CDR3 protein: ASSIDWERTDTQY
V gene: TRBV19
J gene: TRBJ2-3

CDR3 protein: ASMRLAGALDTQY
V gene: TRBV28
J gene: TRBJ2-3

CDR3 protein: AWSPPATGRYGYT
V gene: TRBV30
J gene: TRBJ1-2

CDR3 protein: ASSHISEF
V gene: TRBV12-3/TRBV12-4
J gene: TRBJ2-1

CDR3 protein: ASSQEALNYGYT
V gene: TRBV3-1
J gene: TRBJ1-2

CDR3 protein: ASSLVGGGPETQY
V gene: TRBV7-8
J gene: TRBJ2-5

CDR3 protein: ASSETRRGYEQY
V gene: TRBV2
J gene: TRBJ2-7

CDR3 protein: ASRGTPLEKLF
V gene: TRBV6-2/TRBV6-3
J gene: TRBJ1-4

CDR3 protein: ANSRQGMYAVGTGELF
V gene: TRBV7-2
J gene: TRBJ2-2

CDR3 protein: ASSLGTEVSYEQY
V gene: TRBV12-3/TRBV12-4
J gene: TRBJ2-7

CDR3 protein: ASSFLAKIQETQY
V gene: TRBV12-3/TRBV12-4
J gene: TRBJ2-5

CDR3 protein: ASSQTGERGGYT
V gene: TRBV4-1
J gene: TRBJ1-2

CDR3 protein: ASSLAGNTAPNTEAF
V gene: TRBV5-1
J gene: TRBJ1-1